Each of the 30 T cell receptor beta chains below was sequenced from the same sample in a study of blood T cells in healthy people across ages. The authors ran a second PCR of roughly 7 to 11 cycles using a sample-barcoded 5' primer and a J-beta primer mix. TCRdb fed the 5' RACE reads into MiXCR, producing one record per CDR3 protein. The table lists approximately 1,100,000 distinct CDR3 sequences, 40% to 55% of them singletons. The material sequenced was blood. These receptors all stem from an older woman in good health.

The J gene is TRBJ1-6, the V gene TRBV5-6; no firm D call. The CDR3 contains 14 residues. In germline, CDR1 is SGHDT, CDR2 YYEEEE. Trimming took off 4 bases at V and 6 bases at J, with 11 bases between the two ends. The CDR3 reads CASSPDGRNSPLHF. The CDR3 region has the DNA TGTGCCAGCAGCCCGGACGGCCGTAATTCACCCCTCCACTTT.

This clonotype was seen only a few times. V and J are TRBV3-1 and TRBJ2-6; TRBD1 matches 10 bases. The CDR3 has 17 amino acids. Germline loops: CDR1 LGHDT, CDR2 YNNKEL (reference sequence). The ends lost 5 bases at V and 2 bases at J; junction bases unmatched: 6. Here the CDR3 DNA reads TGTGCCAGCAGCTTGACAGGGGGCGCGGCTGGGGCCAACGTCCTGACTTTC. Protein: CASSLTGGAAGANVLTF.

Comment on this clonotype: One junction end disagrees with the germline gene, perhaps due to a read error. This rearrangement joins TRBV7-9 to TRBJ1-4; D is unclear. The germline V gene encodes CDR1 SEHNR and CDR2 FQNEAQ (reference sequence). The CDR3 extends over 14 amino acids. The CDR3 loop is CASSYDGANEKLIF. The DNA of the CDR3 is TGTGCCAGCAGCTACGACGGAGCTAATGAAAAGCTGATTTTT.

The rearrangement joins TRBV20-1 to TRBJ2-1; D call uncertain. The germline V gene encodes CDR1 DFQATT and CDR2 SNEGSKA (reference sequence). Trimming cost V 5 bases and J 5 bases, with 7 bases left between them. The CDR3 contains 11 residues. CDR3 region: CSALRDNEQFF. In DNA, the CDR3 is TGCAGTGCTCTTCGAGACAATGAGCAGTTCTTC.

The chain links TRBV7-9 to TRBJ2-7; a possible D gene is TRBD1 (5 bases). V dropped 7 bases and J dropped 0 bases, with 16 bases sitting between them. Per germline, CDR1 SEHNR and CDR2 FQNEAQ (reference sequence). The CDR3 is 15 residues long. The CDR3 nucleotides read TGTGCCAGCACCATACAAGGGGCCAGCTCCTACGAGCAGTACTTC. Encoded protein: CASTIQGASSYEQYF.

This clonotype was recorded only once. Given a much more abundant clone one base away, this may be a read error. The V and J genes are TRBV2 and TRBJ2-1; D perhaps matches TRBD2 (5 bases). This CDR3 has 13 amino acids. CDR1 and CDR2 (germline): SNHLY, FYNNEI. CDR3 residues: CASSSGANKEQFF. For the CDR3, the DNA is TGTGCCAGCAGCAGCGGAGCCAACAAGGAGCAGTTCTTC.

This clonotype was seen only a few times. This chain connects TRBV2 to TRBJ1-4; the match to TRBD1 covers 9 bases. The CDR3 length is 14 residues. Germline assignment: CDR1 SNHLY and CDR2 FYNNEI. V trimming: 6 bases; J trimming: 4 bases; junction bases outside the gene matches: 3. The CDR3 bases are TGTGCCAGCAGGGGGACAGGGCGTAATGAAAAACTGTTTTTT. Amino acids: CASRGTGRNEKLFF.

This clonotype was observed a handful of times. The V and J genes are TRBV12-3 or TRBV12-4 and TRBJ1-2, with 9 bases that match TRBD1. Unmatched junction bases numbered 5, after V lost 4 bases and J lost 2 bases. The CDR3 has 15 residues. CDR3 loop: CASSYKQGANYGYTF. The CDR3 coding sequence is TGTGCCAGCAGTTATAAACAGGGGGCGAACTATGGCTACACCTTC.

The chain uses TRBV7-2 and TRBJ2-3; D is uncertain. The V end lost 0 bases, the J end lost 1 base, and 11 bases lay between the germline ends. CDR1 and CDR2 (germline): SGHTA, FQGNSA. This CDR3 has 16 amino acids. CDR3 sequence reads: CASSLALAQGTDTQYF. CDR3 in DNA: TGTGCCAGCAGCTTAGCGTTGGCCCAAGGCACAGATACGCAGTATTTT.

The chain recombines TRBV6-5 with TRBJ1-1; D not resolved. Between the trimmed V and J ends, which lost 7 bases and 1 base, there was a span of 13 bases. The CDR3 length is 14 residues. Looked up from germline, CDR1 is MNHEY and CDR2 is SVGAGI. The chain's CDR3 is CASTAVWENTEAFF. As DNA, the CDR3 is TGTGCCAGCACCGCCGTTTGGGAGAACACTGAAGCTTTCTTT.

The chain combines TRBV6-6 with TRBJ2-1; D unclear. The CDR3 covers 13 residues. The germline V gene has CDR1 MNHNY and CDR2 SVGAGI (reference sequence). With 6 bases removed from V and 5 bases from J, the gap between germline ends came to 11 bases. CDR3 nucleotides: TGTGCCAGCAGCTACATAGGGAACAATGAGCAGTTCTTC. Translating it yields CASSYIGNNEQFF.

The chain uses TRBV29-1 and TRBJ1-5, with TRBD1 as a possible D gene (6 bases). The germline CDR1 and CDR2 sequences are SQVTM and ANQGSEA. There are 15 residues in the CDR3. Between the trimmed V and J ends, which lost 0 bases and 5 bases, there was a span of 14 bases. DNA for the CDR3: TGCAGCGTTGAAGAGGAAGGGGACACCTATCAGCCCCAGCATTTT. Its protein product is CSVEEEGDTYQPQHF. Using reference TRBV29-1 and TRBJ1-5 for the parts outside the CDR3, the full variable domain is SAVISQKPSRDICQRGTSLTIQCQVDSQVTMMFWYRQQPGQSLTLIATANQGSEATYESGFVIDKFPISRPNLTFSTLTVSNMSPEDSSIYLCSVEEEGDTYQPQHFGDGTRLSIL.

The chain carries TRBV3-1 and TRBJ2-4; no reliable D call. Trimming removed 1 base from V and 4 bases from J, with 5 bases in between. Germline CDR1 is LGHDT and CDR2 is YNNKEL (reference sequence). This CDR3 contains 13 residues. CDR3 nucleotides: TGTGCCAGCAGCCAAGGCGAGAAAAACATTCAGTACTTC. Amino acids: CASSQGEKNIQYF.

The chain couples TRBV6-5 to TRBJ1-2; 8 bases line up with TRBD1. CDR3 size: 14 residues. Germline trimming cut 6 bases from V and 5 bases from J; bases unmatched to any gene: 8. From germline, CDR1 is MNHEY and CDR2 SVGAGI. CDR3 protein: CASRNTGGGYGYTF. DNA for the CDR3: TGTGCCAGCAGGAACACAGGGGGAGGGTATGGCTACACCTTC.

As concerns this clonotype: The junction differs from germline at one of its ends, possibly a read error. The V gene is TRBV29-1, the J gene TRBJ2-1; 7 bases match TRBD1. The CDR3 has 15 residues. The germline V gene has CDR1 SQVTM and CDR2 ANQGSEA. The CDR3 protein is CSVETGARSYNEQIF. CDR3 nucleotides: TGCAGCGTTGAAACAGGGGCAAGGTCCTACAATGAGCAGATCTTC.

In DNA form, the CDR3 reads TGTGCCAGCAGTCAGACCCGGACAGGCAGATACAATGAGCAGTTCTTC. Amino acid sequence: CASSQTRTGRYNEQFF. This rearrangement joins TRBV14 to TRBJ2-1; 7 bases fit TRBD1. The length of the CDR3 is 16 residues. Looked up from germline, CDR1 is SGHDN and CDR2 is FVKESK. Losses at the gene ends were 6 bases for V and 4 bases for J; bases not matched to a gene: 12.

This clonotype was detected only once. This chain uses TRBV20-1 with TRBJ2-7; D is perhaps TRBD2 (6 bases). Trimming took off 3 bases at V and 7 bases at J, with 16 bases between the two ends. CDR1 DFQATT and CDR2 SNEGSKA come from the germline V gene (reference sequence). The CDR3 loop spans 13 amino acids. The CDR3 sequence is CSASSGSGGEQYF. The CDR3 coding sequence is TGCAGTGCTAGTTCCGGGAGTGGGGGTGAGCAGTACTTC.

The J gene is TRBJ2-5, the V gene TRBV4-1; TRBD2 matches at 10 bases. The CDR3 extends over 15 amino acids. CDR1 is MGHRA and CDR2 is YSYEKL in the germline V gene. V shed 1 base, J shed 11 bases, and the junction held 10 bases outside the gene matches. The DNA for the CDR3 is TGCGCCAGCAGCCAAGTTCCTAGCGGGAGCGATGAGCAGTACTTC. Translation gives CASSQVPSGSDEQYF.

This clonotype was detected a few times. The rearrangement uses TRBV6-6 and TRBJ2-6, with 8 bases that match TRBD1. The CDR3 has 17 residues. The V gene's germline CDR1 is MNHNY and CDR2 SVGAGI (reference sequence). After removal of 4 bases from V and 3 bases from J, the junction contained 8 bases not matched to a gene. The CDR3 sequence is CASSFDRGGGGANVLTF. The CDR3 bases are TGTGCCAGCAGTTTCGACAGGGGAGGAGGTGGGGCCAACGTCCTGACTTTC.

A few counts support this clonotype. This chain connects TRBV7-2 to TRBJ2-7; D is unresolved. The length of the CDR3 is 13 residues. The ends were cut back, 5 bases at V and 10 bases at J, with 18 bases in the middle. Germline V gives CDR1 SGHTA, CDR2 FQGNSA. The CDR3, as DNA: TGTGCCAGCAGCCCAGCCGTTTACCTGATTCAGTACTTC. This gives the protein CASSPAVYLIQYF.

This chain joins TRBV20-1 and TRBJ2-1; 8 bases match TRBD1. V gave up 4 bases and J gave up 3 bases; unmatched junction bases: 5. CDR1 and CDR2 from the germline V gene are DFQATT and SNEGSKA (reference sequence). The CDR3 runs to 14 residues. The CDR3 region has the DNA TGCAGTGCTAACGGACAGGGAGGCTACAATGAGCAGTTCTTC. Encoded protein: CSANGQGGYNEQFF.

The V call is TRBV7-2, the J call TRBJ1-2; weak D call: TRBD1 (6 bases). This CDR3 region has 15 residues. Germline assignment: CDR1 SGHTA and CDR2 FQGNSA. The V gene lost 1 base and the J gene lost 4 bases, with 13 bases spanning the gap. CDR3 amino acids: CASSLGSGATYGYTF. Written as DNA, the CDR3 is TGTGCCAGCAGCTTAGGTTCGGGGGCTACCTATGGCTACACCTTC.

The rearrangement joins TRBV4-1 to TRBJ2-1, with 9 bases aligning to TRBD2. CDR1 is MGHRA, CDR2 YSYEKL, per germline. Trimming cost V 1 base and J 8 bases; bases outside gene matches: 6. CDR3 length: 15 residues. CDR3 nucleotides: TGCGCCAGCAGCCAAGGGGTAGCGGGAGAAGATGAGCAGTTCTTC. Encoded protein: CASSQGVAGEDEQFF.

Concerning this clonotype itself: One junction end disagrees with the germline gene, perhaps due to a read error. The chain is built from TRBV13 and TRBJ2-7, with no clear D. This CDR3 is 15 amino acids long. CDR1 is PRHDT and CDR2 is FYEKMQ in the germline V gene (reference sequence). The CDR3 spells CAGSRRARKTYEQYF. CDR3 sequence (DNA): TGTGCCGGCAGCCGCCGTGCCAGAAAGACCTACGAGCAGTACTTC.

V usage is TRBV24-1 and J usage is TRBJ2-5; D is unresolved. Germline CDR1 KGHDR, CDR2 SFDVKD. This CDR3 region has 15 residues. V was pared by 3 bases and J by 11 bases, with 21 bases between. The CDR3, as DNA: TGTGCCACCAGTGATCCAAACTACGTCTACAATGAGCAGTACTTC. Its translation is CATSDPNYVYNEQYF.

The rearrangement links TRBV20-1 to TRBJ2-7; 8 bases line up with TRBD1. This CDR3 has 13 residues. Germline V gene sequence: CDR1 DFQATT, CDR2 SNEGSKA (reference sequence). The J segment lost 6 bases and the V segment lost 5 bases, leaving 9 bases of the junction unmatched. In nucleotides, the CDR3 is TGCAGTGCTTCCAGGACAGGGATTGGCGAGCAGTACTTC. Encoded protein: CSASRTGIGEQYF.

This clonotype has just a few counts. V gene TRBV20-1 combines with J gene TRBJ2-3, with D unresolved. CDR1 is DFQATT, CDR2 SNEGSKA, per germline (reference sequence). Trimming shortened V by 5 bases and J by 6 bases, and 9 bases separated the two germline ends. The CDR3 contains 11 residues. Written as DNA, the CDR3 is TGCAGTGCTCCAGAGGCGGATACGCAGTATTTT. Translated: CSAPEADTQYF.

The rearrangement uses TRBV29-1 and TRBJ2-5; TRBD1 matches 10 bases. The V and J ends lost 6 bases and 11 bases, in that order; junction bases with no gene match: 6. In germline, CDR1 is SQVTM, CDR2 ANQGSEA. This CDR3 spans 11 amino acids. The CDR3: CSVGDRGKQYF. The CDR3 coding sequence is TGCAGCGTCGGGGACAGGGGCAAGCAGTACTTC.

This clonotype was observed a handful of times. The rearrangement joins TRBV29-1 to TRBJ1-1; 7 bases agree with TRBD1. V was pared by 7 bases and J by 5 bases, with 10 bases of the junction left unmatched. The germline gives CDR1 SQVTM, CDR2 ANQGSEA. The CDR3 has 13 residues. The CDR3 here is CSALGGLGTEAFF. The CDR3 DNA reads TGCAGCGCTCTAGGGGGCCTCGGAACTGAAGCTTTCTTT.

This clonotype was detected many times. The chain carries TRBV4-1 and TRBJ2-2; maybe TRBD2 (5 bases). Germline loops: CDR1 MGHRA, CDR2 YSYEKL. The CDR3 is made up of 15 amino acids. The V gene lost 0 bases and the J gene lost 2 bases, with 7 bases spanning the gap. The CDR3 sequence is CASSQERVNTGELFF. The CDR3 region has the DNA TGCGCCAGCAGCCAAGAGAGGGTAAACACCGGGGAGCTGTTTTTT.